A selection of T cell receptor beta chains follows, all from one sample in a study of blood T cell repertoires in COVID-19. TCRdb keeps only in-frame clones here, not all; method: immunoSEQ multiplex PCR. The profile shows about 180,000 clones, around 85% of them singletons. The specimen sequenced was PBMCs or T cells enriched from blood (not recorded which). The receptors stem from a woman in her forties with acute COVID-19. CDR3s include the opening cysteine and the closing phenylalanine or tryptophan. D genes are given only for firm matches. Clone size is shown for a subset of rows, as once, few, many or a class of expanded clone.

.,few,TRBJ2-2,TRBV10-3,CAISESGVSNTGELFF,TGTGCCATCAGTGAGTCGGGCGTATCGAACACCGGGGAGCTGTTTTTT
TRBD2,.,TRBJ2-3,TRBV11-2,CASSPWGGEETDTQYF,TGTGCCAGCAGCCCCTGGGGGGGGGAGGAAACAGATACGCAGTATTTT
.,once,TRBJ1-3,TRBV20-1,CSASGPGNGNTIYF,TGCAGTGCTAGTGGTCCGGGTAATGGAAACACCATATATTTT
.,few,TRBJ2-3,TRBV5-4,CASSPGGATDTQYF,TGTGCCAGCAGCCCAGGCGGGGCGACAGATACGCAGTATTTT
TRBD1,.,TRBJ2-5,TRBV9,CASSAQGAGETQYF,TGTGCCAGCAGCGCACAGGGGGCAGGGGAGACCCAGTACTTC
.,once,TRBJ2-2,TRBV5-1,CASSELTGVGELFF,TGCGCCAGCAGCGAATTGACGGGAGTCGGGGAGCTGTTTTTT
TRBD1,.,TRBJ1-1,TRBV7-9,CASSTDLGQGRTEAFF,TGTGCCAGCAGCACTGACTTGGGACAGGGGCGCACTGAAGCTTTCTTT
TRBD1,.,TRBJ1-5,TRBV7-3,CASSVRGRGQPQHF,TGTGCCAGCAGCGTCAGGGGGCGAGGGCAGCCCCAGCATTTT
.,.,TRBJ1-2,TRBV6-6,CASSYSRALGHGYTF,TGTGCCAGCAGTTACTCGAGGGCATTAGGGCATGGCTACACCTTC
.,.,TRBJ2-3,TRBV18,CASSPLRAGVSTDTQYF,TGTGCCAGCTCACCCCTCCGGGCAGGGGTAAGCACAGATACGCAGTATTTT
.,.,TRBJ1-2,TRBV15,CATSRDRFDYGYTF,TGTGCCACCAGCAGAGACAGATTCGACTATGGCTACACCTTC
.,.,TRBJ1-4,TRBV11-2,CASSLSNEKLFF,TGTGCCAGCAGCCTTAGTAATGAAAAACTGTTTTTT
TRBD2,.,TRBJ2-1,TRBV6-6,CAISYPDGKVSSGRANEQFF,TGTGCCATCAGCTACCCCGACGGGAAGGTGTCCAGCGGGAGGGCCAATGAGCAGTTCTTC
TRBD2,once,TRBJ2-5,TRBV29-1,CSGKGLAGFETQYF,TGCAGCGGAAAAGGACTAGCGGGATTTGAGACCCAGTACTTC
.,few,TRBJ2-5,TRBV5-1,CASSLQGETQYF,TGCGCCAGCAGCCTTCAGGGCGAGACCCAGTACTTC
TRBD2,.,TRBJ2-5,TRBV15,CATSRGASGRVETQYF,TGTGCCACCAGCAGAGGGGCTAGCGGGAGAGTAGAGACCCAGTACTTC
.,few,TRBJ2-3,TRBV6-1,CASSERSGYDTQYF,TGTGCCAGCAGTGAAAGGAGTGGGTACGATACGCAGTATTTT
TRBD1,many,TRBJ2-7,TRBV7-8,CASSADRGGEQYF,TGTGCCAGCAGCGCGGACAGGGGAGGCGAGCAGTACTTC
TRBD2,.,TRBJ2-1,TRBV11-3,CASSLRGVSGGGYNEQFF,TGTGCCAGCAGCTTAAGAGGGGTGTCGGGAGGGGGTTACAATGAGCAGTTCTTC
.,few,TRBJ1-1,TRBV29-1,CSVVRGSEAFF,TGCAGCGTTGTAAGGGGATCTGAAGCTTTCTTT
.,.,TRBJ2-4,TRBV27,CASSQQGTENIQYF,TGTGCCAGCAGTCAACAGGGAACTGAAAACATTCAGTACTTC
.,.,TRBJ1-5,TRBV12-3/TRBV12-4,CASSSYGNQPQHF,TGTGCCAGCAGTTCCTACGGCAATCAGCCCCAGCATTTT
.,.,TRBJ1-1,TRBV3-1/TRBV3-2,CASSQAGPVNTEAFF,TGTGCCAGCAGCCAAGCAGGGCCAGTGAACACTGAAGCTTTCTTT
TRBD2,few,TRBJ2-1,TRBV6-5,CASSYFRGSSYNEQFF,TGTGCCAGCAGTTACTTCCGCGGGAGCTCCTACAATGAGCAGTTCTTC
.,few,TRBJ2-1,TRBV2,CASRAAVEQFF,TGTGCCAGCAGGGCCGCGGTAGAGCAGTTCTTC
TRBD1,.,TRBJ1-1,TRBV29-1,CSVETRRGTEAFF,TGCAGCGTTGAGACCCGCAGGGGGACTGAAGCTTTCTTT
TRBD1,.,TRBJ2-7,TRBV6-4,CASSLPGQRYEQYF,TGTGCCAGCAGTCTACCGGGACAGCGCTACGAGCAGTACTTC
.,.,TRBJ1-4,TRBV6-5,CASSYRVREKLFF,TGTGCCAGCAGTTACCGTGTTCGGGAAAAACTGTTTTTT
.,.,TRBJ2-3,TRBV4-2,CASSQLDSSDYTDTQYF,TGTGCCAGCAGCCAACTCGATTCTAGCGACTACACAGATACGCAGTATTTT
.,few,TRBJ1-2,TRBV5-1,CASSPVKAGYGYTF,TGCGCCAGCAGCCCCGTTAAGGCGGGGTATGGCTACACCTTC
.,.,TRBJ2-1,TRBV6-5,CASTNPDAVNEQFF,TGTGCCAGCACGAATCCTGATGCGGTCAATGAGCAGTTCTTC
.,few,TRBJ1-1,TRBV11-1,CASSLAGLAAFF,TGTGCCAGCAGCTTAGCCGGGTTAGCAGCTTTCTTT
TRBD2,few,TRBJ2-3,TRBV9,CASSTLGLARGDTQYF,TGTGCCAGCAGCACCTTGGGACTAGCGAGGGGAGATACGCAGTATTTT
TRBD1,few,TRBJ2-1,TRBV5-1,CASSTEGQGYNEQFF,TGCGCCAGCAGTACGGAGGGACAGGGATACAATGAGCAGTTCTTC
.,.,TRBJ1-2,TRBV19,CASSPSVGHGYTF,TGTGCCAGTAGTCCCTCTGTCGGTCATGGCTACACCTTC
.,.,TRBJ1-2,TRBV5-1,CASSLGSGFYGYTF,TGCGCCAGCAGCTTGGGATCCGGGTTCTATGGCTACACCTTC
TRBD1,.,TRBJ1-5,TRBV4-1,CASSQAGQGGQPQHF,TGCGCCAGCAGCCAAGCCGGACAGGGCGGTCAGCCCCAGCATTTT
TRBD1,.,TRBJ2-3,TRBV15,CATSRGGGDRGVDTQYF,TGTGCCACCAGCAGAGGGGGTGGGGACAGGGGTGTAGATACGCAGTATTTT
.,.,TRBJ2-3,TRBV7-8,CASSLVRRTDTQYF,TGTGCCAGCAGCTTAGTACGGAGAACGGATACGCAGTATTTT
TRBD2,.,TRBJ2-3,TRBV5-4,CASSLHLAGGTDTQYF,TGTGCCAGCAGCCTCCACCTAGCGGGAGGCACAGATACGCAGTATTTT
TRBD2,few,TRBJ2-2,TRBV3-1/TRBV3-2,CASSQWAAGAVTGELFF,TGTGCCAGCAGCCAGTGGGCAGCGGGAGCGGTTACCGGGGAGCTGTTTTTT
.,.,TRBJ1-1,TRBV2,CASSEQGDF,TGTGCCAGCAGTGAACAGGGCGACTTT
.,.,TRBJ2-1,TRBV19,CASSPDEAVYNEQFF,TGTGCCAGTAGTCCCGACGAAGCGGTTTACAATGAGCAGTTCTTC
TRBD1,.,TRBJ1-2,TRBV19,CASTPRTQGAAYGYTF,TGTGCCAGTACGCCCCGGACACAGGGGGCGGCCTATGGCTACACCTTC
TRBD1,.,TRBJ2-4,TRBV4-2,CASSPPATGTDIQYF,TGTGCCAGCAGCCCACCTGCCACCGGGACAGACATTCAGTACTTC
TRBD2,few,TRBJ2-1,TRBV11-3,CASSLGLAADEQFF,TGTGCCAGCAGCTTGGGACTAGCGGCGGATGAGCAGTTCTTC
.,.,TRBJ1-2,TRBV19,CASSPRGRVGGYTF,TGTGCCAGTAGTCCCCGGGGGAGGGTAGGAGGCTACACCTTC
TRBD2,once,TRBJ2-1,TRBV5-1,CASSSGLAVLNNEQFF,TGCGCCAGCAGCTCGGGACTAGCGGTACTAAACAATGAGCAGTTCTTC
TRBD2,.,TRBJ2-1,TRBV3-1/TRBV3-2,CASSQGGVGLAGGHWEQFF,TGTGCCAGCAGCCAAGGGGGGGTTGGACTAGCGGGAGGGCACTGGGAGCAGTTCTTC
TRBD2,.,TRBJ2-1,TRBV19,CASSISGTYNEQFF,TGTGCCAGTAGTATTAGCGGGACCTACAATGAGCAGTTCTTC
TRBD1,.,TRBJ1-2,TRBV2,CASTRPGGWVNYGYTF,TGTGCCAGCACCCGCCCAGGGGGTTGGGTTAACTATGGCTACACCTTC
.,.,TRBJ1-6,TRBV14,CASSRGGDRLSPLHF,TGTGCCAGCAGCCGGGGGGGGGACCGCCTCTCACCCCTCCACTTT
TRBD1,.,TRBJ1-2,TRBV18,CASSPGQEVGYTF,TGTGCCAGCTCACCGGGACAGGAAGTTGGCTACACCTTC
TRBD2,few,TRBJ2-1,TRBV2,CASSPPTSGRGNEQFF,TGTGCCAGCAGTCCGCCGACTAGCGGGAGAGGCAATGAGCAGTTCTTC
.,.,TRBJ1-2,TRBV29-1,CSVSGLAGYGYTF,TGCAGCGTATCTGGACTCGCGGGCTATGGCTACACCTTC